This T cell receptor (beta chain) was observed in a study of cytomegalovirus exposure and HLA in healthy donors. On the study more broadly: Genotyping of more than 300 donors showed that about 84% belonged to the Caucasian-associated ancestry cluster. Study-wide results and limits: When presence/absence was analysed, sequencing depth was taken to be roughly uniform across donors.

Concerning this clone: Its specificity is unknown.

Amplification used 60 Vbeta primers and 13 Jbeta primers. Libraries were prepared by immunoSEQ multiplex PCR; TCRdb keeps only in-frame clonotypes and omits some of them. Among 100,000 to 150,000 clones listed, more than 15% were seen once. From germline, CDR1 is MDHEN and CDR2 SYDVKM. This CDR3 is built from 13 residues. Trimming took off 1 base at V and 1 base at J, with 2 bases between the two ends. The sample comprised PBMCs. This chain links TRBV28 with TRBJ1-5; D ambiguous. The source of this sequence is a female donor in good health and CMV-seropositive. The CDR3 reads CASSLLSNQPQHF. CDR3 DNA: TGTGCCAGCAGTTTATTAAGCAATCAGCCCCAGCATTTT.